What follows is one T cell receptor beta chain and its context. The CDR3 length is 14 residues. CDR1 SGHDT and CDR2 YYEEEE come from the germline V gene. J was trimmed by 5 bases and V by 3 bases; bases with no gene match: 7. The data stem from a study of T cell changes during pregnancy in multiple sclerosis. Libraries were prepared by immunoSEQ multiplex PCR; TCRdb keeps only in-frame clonotypes and omits some of them. Counted here are under 55,000 clones, approximately 91% occurring once; the ten biggest clones make up 0.55% to 0.65%. The sample in question was CD4+ T cells from peripheral blood mononuclear cells, obtained after pregnancy. The clonotype was recovered from a female donor in good health, enrolled as a control in a pregnancy study. The chain is built from TRBV5-6 and TRBJ2-5, with 7 positions matching TRBD2. CDR3 protein: CASSSTTSRETQYF. CDR3 DNA sequence: TGTGCCAGCAGCTCCACGACTAGCCGTGAGACCCAGTACTTC.